This TCR beta chain was obtained from a study of shared clonotypes between healthy human individuals. CDR1 is LNHDA and CDR2 is SQIVND in the germline V gene (reference sequence). With 6 bases clipped from V and 5 bases from J, the junction kept 6 bases outside the gene matches. The CDR3 is 14 amino acids. Healthy and HIV-negative, the adult donors had no recent acute infections or vaccinations. Each replicate PCR on the sorted subsets used roughly 210 ng DNA (around 31,000 T cell genomes). The assay was immunoSEQ multiplex PCR, and TCRdb's table has in-frame clones only and misses some. In the table there are 2 million to 2.5 million clones, 85% to 95% of which are singletons.

This rearrangement joins TRBV19 to TRBJ2-5; 10 bases line up with TRBD2. The clonotype was recovered from a man in his late teens or twenties in good health. Some clones in this sample may be carry-over from other donors' samples. Sequenced sample: naive CD4+ T cells from PBMCs. Subset: CD45RA+ positively selected. The CDR3 DNA reads as TGTGCCAGTAGCAGCGGGAGGGCAGGGGAGACCCAGTACTTC. Translating it yields CASSSGRAGETQYF.